Reported below is one TCR beta chain. Antigen: not known. This sample stems from a study of T-cell reconstitution after alpha-beta-depleted transplantation in children. Study-level points and caveats: When one year had passed after transplant, most T-cell counts and diversity came from newly produced T cells.

Unique molecular identifiers were incorporated when the TCRbeta library was constructed. From the PCR reads, TCRdb called clonotypes with MiXCR, one entry per CDR3 protein. The sample contains about 500,000 distinct CDR3 sequences, over 10% of which appear only once. V was pared by 1 base and J by 0 bases, with 10 bases between. CDR1 is DFQATT, CDR2 SNEGSKA, per germline (reference sequence). The CDR3 is 14 residues long. The source was PBMCs, mostly from graft donor cells, collected 180 days after TCRalphabeta/CD19-depleted stem cell transplant. This TCR derives from a female patient aged 2-15 years who had a stem cell transplant for aplastic anemia, so the T cells may come from the graft donor. V is TRBV20-1 and J is TRBJ2-7; D could derive from TRBD1 or TRBD2 (6 bases each). The CDR3 sequence: CSARAGGRSYEQYF. CDR3 DNA: TGCAGTGCTAGAGCCGGGGGCCGCTCCTACGAGCAGTACTTC.